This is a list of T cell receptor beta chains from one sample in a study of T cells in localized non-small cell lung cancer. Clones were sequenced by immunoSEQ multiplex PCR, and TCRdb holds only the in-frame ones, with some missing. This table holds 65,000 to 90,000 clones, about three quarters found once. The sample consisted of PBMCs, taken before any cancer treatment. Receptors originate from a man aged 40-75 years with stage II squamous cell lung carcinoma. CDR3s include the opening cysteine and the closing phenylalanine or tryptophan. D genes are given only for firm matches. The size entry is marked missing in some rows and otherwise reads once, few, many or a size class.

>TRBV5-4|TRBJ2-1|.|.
CASSLAGSYNEQFF
TGTGCCAGCAGCTTGGCCGGATCCTACAATGAGCAGTTCTTC
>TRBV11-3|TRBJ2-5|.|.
CASSLGRQETQYF
TGTGCCAGCAGCTTAGGCCGGCAAGAGACCCAGTACTTC
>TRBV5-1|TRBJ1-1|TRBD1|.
CASSLETGGANTEAFF
TGCGCCAGCAGCTTGGAAACAGGGGGCGCGAACACTGAAGCTTTCTTT
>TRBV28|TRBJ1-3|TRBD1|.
CASSLPGQGIGDIYF
TGTGCCAGCAGTCTCCCGGGACAGGGGATTGGGGACATATATTTT
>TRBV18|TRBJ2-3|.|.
CASSAGAGGDTQYF
TGTGCCAGCTCCGCGGGGGCCGGTGGAGATACGCAGTATTTT
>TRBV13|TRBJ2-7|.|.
CASSLGQGTYEQYF
TGTGCCAGCAGCTTAGGGCAGGGGACCTACGAGCAGTACTTC
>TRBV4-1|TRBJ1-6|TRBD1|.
CASSQGQGNNSPLHF
TGCGCCAGCAGCCAAGGACAGGGGAATAATTCACCCCTCCACTTT
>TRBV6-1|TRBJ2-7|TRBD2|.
CASRGIAGSYEQYF
TGTGCCAGCAGGGGAATAGCGGGCTCCTACGAGCAGTACTTC
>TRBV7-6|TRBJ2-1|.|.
CASSLAQRSYNEQFF
TGTGCCAGCAGCTTAGCACAGCGGTCCTACAATGAGCAGTTCTTC
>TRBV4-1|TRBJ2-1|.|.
CASSQGDIRVFDEQFF
TGCGCCAGCAGCCAAGGTGACATAAGAGTATTCGATGAGCAGTTCTTC
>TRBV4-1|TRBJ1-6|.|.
CASSQLGRKRGSPLHF
TGCGCCAGCAGCCAACTCGGACGTAAACGGGGTTCACCCCTCCACTTT
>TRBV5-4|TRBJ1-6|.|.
CASSSEQGRSYNSPLHF
TGTGCCAGCAGCTCCGAACAGGGAAGGTCCTATAATTCACCCCTCCACTTT
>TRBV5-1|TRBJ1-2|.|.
CASSSIRDYGYTF
TGCGCCAGCAGCTCTATCAGGGACTATGGCTACACCTTC
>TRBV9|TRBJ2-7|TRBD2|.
CASSVDMASGSSEQYF
TGTGCCAGCAGCGTAGATATGGCTAGCGGGAGCAGCGAGCAGTACTTC
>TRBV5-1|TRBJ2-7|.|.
CASSPRGQGPSEQYF
TGCGCCAGCAGCCCGAGAGGGCAGGGTCCATCGGAGCAGTACTTC
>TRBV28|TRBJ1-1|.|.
CASSLAERRTEAFF
TGTGCCAGCAGTTTAGCAGAAAGAAGGACTGAAGCTTTCTTT
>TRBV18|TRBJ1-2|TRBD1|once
CASSPGTVYGYTF
TGTGCCAGCTCACCAGGGACAGTATATGGCTACACCTTC
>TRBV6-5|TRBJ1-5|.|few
CASSTGLFSNQPQHF
TGTGCCAGCAGTACCGGACTTTTTAGCAATCAGCCCCAGCATTTT
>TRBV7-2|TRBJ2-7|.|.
CASSLSSGPYEQYF
TGTGCCAGCAGCTTAAGTTCGGGACCCTACGAGCAGTACTTC
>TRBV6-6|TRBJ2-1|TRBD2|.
CASSYSTSGRREQFF
TGTGCCAGCAGTTACTCGACTAGCGGGAGAAGGGAGCAGTTCTTC
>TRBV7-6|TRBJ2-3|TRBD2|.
CASSLGTRGDTQYF
TGTGCCAGCAGCTTAGGGACTAGGGGCGATACGCAGTATTTT
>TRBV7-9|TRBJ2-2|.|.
CASTYGSGELFF
TGTGCCAGCACTTATGGGTCCGGGGAGCTGTTTTTT
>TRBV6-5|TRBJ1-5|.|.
CASTGRISVGPQHF
TGTGCCAGCACCGGCCGGATTTCAGTCGGGCCCCAGCATTTT
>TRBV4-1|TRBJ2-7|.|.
CASSQAGTSTYEQYF
TGCGCCAGCAGCCAGGCCGGGACCTCCACCTACGAGCAGTACTTC
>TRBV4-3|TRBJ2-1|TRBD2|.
CASSLRLAGGRNEQFF
TGCGCCAGCAGCCTAAGACTAGCGGGGGGGAGGAATGAGCAGTTCTTC
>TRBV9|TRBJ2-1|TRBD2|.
CASSVGLLGLAGVNEQFF
TGTGCCAGCAGCGTAGGTCTTCTTGGTCTAGCGGGAGTCAATGAGCAGTTCTTC